This TCR beta chain was recorded in a study of blood T cells in healthy people across ages. Study-wide context: Per every two T cells, about one barcoded beta molecule was captured by template switching. Study-wide points: Older age coincided with a roughly linear decline in TCR beta diversity per million T cells.

Primed by a sample-barcoded 5' primer and a J-beta primer mix, a second PCR proceeded for 7 to 11 cycles. Through a template-switch adaptor with 12 random nucleotides, each cDNA molecule received a tag. TCRdb called the 5' RACE reads again in MiXCR, with one record for every CDR3 protein. The table has around 800,000 distinct CDR3 sequences, 35% to 60% seen once. Extractions gave at least 6 micrograms of total RNA per sample. V lost 6 bases to trimming and J lost 0 bases; unmatched junction nucleotides: 4. CDR1 is MNHEY, CDR2 SVGEGT, per germline. The CDR3 length is 14 residues. This clonotype appeared once. Antigen unknown.

Sequenced sample: blood. The rearrangement uses TRBV6-2 or TRBV6-3 and TRBJ1-2; 7 nucleotides agree with TRBD1. This TCR was sampled from a man aged 80 or over in good health. This chain's CDR3 is CASRIDRANYGYTF. The CDR3 DNA sequence: TGTGCCAGCAGAATCGACAGGGCTAACTATGGCTACACCTTC.